This T cell receptor beta chain was found in a study of T-cell reconstitution after alpha-beta-depleted transplantation in children. This clonotype was seen only a few times. The TCRbeta library was prepared with unique molecular identifiers. TCRdb ran MiXCR on the PCR reads and lists one entry per CDR3 protein. The sample yields some 500,000 distinct CDR3 sequences, approximately 16% seen once. This TCR was sampled from a human donor who donated a stem cell graft to a child with acute lymphoblastic leukemia. The starting material was PBMCs from the stem cell graft donor, obtained from the stem cell graft.

The DNA for the CDR3 is TGTGCCAGCAGCGCAGCCGGGCCATACAATGAGCAGTTCTTC. It specifies CASSAAGPYNEQFF. The V call is TRBV7-8, the J call TRBJ2-1; no firm D call. The CDR3 has 14 amino acids. Germline lookup yields CDR1 SGHVS and CDR2 FQNEAQ. V was pared by 5 bases and J by 4 bases, with 12 bases between. The whole variable domain, remainder taken from reference TRBV7-8 and TRBJ2-1, is GAGVSQSPRYKVAKRGQDVALRCDPISGHVSLFWYQQALGQGPEFLTYFQNEAQLDKSGLPSDRFFAERPEGSVSTLKIQRTQQEDSAVYLCASSAAGPYNEQFFGPGTRLTVL.